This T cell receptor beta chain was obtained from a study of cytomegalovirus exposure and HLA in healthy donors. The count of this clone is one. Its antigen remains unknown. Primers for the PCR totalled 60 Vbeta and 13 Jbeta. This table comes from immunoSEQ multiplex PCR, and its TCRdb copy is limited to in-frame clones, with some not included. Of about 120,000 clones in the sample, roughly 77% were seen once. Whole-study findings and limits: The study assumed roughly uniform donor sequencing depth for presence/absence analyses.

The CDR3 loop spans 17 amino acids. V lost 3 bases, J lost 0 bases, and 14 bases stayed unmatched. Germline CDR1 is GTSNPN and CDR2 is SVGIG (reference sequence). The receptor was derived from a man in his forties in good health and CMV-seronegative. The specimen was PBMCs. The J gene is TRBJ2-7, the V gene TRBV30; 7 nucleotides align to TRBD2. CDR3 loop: CAWRGYRGTNISYEQYF. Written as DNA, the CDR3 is TGTGCCTGGAGAGGTTATCGCGGGACTAATATCTCCTACGAGCAGTACTTC.